This TCR beta chain appears in the sequencing data of a study of OX40 agonist ivuxolimab in advanced cancers. Across the study: Dose-escalation patients had hepatocellular carcinoma, melanoma, renal cell or head and neck cancer.

Germline assignment: CDR1 LGHNA and CDR2 YSLEER. CDR3 size: 15 residues. With 3 bases clipped from V and 3 bases from J, the junction kept 8 bases outside the gene matches. Broader study findings: On average, CD8+ T cells had more expanded clones than CD4+. Low normalized T-cell clonal expansion also characterized some of the nonresponders.

Clones were read by immunoSEQ multiplex PCR, and TCRdb kept only the in-frame ones, dropping some. The sample lists some 80,000 clones, around 90% occurring once. Of note for this clone: The antigen remains unidentified.

This specimen consisted of CD4+ or CD8+ T cells sorted from blood, obtained in a trial of the OX40 agonist ivuxolimab. This sequence joins TRBV4-3 and TRBJ2-7, with 7 nucleotides matching TRBD2. The TCR originated in an adult with an advanced solid tumor such as melanoma, head and neck, liver or kidney cancer. CDR3 DNA sequence: TGCGCCAGCAGCCACAAACCGGGACTAAGCTACGAGCAGTACTTC. This encodes CASSHKPGLSYEQYF.